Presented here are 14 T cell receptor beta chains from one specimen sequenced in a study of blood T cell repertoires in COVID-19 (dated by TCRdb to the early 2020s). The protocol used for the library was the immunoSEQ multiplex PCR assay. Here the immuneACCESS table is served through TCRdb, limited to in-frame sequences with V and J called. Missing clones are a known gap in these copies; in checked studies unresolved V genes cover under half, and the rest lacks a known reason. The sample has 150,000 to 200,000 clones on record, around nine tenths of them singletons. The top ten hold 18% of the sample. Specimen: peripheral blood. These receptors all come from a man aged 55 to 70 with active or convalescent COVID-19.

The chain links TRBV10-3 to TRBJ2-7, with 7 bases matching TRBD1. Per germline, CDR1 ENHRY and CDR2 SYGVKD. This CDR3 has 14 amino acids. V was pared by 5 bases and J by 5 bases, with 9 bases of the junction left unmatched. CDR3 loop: CAISKGQAVDEQYF. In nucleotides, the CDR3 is TGTGCCATCAGTAAAGGACAGGCAGTCGACGAGCAGTACTTC.

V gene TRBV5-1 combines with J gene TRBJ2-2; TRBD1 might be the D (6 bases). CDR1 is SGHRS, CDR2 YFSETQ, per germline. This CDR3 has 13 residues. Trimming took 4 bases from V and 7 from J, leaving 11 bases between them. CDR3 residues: CASSAQGIGELFF. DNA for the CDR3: TGCGCCAGCAGCGCTCAGGGGATCGGGGAGCTGTTTTTT.

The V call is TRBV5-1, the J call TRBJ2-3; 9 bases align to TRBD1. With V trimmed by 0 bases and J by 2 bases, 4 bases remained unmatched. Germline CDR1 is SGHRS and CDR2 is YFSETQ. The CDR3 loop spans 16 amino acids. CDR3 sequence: CASSLVGTGTTDTQYF. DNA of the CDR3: TGCGCCAGCAGCTTGGTCGGGACAGGGACCACAGATACGCAGTATTTT. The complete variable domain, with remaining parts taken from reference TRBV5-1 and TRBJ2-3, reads KAGVTQTPRYLIKTRGQQVTLSCSPISGHRSVSWYQQTPGQGLQFLFEYFSETQRNKGNFPGRFSGRQFSNSRSEMNVSTLELGDSALYLCASSLVGTGTTDTQYFGPGTRLTVL.

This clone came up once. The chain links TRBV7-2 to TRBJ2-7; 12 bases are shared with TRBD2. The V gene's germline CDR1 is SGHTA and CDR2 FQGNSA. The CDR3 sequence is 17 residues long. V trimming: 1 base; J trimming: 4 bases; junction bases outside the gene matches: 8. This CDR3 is CASSLGTLAGGLYEQYF. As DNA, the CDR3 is TGTGCCAGCAGCTTAGGGACACTAGCGGGAGGCCTTTACGAGCAGTACTTC.

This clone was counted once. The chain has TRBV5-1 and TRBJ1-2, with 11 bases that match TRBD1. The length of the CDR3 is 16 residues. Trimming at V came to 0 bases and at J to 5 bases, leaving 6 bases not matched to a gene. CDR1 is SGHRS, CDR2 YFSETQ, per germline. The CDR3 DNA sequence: TGCGCCAGCAGCTTGGGGACAGGGGGCGAATCGTATGGCTACACCTTC. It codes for CASSLGTGGESYGYTF.

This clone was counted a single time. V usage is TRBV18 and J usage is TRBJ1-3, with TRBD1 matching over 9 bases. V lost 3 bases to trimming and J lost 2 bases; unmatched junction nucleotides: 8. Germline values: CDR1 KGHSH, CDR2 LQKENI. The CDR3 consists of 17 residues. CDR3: CASSPTGTGSAGNTIYF. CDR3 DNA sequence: TGTGCCAGCTCACCGACCGGGACAGGGTCGGCTGGAAACACCATATATTTT.

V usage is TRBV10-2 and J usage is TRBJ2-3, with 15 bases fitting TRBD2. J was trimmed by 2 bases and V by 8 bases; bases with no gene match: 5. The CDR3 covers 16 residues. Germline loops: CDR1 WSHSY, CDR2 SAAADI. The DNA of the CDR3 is TGCGCCAGCTGGGGACTAGCGGGGGGAAACACAGATACGCAGTATTTT. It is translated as CASWGLAGGNTDTQYF.

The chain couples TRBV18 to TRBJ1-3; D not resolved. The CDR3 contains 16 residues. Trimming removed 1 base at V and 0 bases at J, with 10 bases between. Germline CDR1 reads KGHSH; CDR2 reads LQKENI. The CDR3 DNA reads TGTGCCAGCTCACCACTTGCTGGCCTCTCTGGAAACACCATATATTTT. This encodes CASSPLAGLSGNTIYF.

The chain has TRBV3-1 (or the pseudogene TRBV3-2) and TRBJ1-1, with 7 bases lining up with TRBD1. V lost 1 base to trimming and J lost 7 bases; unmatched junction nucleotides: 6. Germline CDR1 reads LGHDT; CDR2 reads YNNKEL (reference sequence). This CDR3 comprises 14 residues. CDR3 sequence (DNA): TGTGCCAGCAGCCAAGTAGTAGGGGGCGGTGAAGCTTTCTTT. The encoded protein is CASSQVVGGGEAFF.

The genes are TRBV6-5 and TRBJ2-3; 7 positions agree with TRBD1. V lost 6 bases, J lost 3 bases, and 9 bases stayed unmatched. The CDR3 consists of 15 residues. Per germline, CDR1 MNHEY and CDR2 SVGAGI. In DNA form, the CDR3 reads TGTGCCAGCAGCGGGACAGTACCGTGGACAGATACGCAGTATTTT. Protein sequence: CASSGTVPWTDTQYF.

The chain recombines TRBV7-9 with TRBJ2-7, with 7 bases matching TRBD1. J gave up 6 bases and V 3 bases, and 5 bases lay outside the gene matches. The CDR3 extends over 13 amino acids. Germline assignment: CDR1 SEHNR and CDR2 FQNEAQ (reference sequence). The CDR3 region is CASSFLGTVEQYF. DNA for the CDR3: TGTGCCAGCAGCTTTCTCGGGACAGTCGAGCAGTACTTC.

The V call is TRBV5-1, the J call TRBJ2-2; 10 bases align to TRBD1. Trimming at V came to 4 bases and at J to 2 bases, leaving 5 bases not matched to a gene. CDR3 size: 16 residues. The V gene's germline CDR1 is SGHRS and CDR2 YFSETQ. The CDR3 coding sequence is TGCGCCAGCAGCAGGGACAGGGGCAAAAACACCGGGGAGCTGTTTTTT. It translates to CASSRDRGKNTGELFF.

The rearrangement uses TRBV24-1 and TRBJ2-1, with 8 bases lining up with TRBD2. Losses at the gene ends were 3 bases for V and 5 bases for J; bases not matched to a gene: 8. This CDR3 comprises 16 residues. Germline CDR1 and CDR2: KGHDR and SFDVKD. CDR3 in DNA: TGTGCCACCAGTGATCCCACTAGCGGAAGGGACAATGAGCAGTTCTTC. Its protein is CATSDPTSGRDNEQFF.

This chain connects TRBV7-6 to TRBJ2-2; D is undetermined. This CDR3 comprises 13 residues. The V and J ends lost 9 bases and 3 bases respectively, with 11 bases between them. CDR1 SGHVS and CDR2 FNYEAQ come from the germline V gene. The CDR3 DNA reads TGTGCCAGTAGGCCACGGGACACCGGGGAGCTGTTTTTT. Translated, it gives CASRPRDTGELFF.